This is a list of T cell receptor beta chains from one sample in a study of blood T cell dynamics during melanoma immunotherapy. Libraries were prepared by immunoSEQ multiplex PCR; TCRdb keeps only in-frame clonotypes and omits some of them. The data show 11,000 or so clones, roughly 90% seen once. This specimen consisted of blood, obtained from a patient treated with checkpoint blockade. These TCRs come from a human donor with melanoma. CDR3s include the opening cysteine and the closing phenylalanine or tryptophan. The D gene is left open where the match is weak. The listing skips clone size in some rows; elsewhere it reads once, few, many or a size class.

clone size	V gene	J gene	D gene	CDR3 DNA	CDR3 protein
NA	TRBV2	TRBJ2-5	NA	TGTGCCACCTCTAGCGTAACAGAAGAGACCCAGTACTTC	CATSSVTEETQYF
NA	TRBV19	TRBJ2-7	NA	TGTGTCAGTAGTATAGATTCCCAGCAGGTCTACGAGCAGTACTTC	CVSSIDSQQVYEQYF
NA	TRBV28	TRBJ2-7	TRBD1	TGTGCCAGCAGTTTACGGGCAGGGGGCGAGCAGTACTTC	CASSLRAGGEQYF
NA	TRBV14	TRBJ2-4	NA	TGTGCCAGCAGCCAAGCGGGGTTGGCCAAAAACATTCAGTACTTC	CASSQAGLAKNIQYF
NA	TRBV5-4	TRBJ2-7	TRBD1	TGTGCCAGCAGCTCGGCCGGGACAGGGGGGTACGAGCAGTACTTC	CASSSAGTGGYEQYF
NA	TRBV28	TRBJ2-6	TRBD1	TGTGCCAGCAGTTTAGGGACAGGGATTTCCTCTGGGGCCAACGTCCTGACTTTC	CASSLGTGISSGANVLTF
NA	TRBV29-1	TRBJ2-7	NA	TGCAGCGTTGGGGGGAAAGGTGGTAGCGGTTACGAGCAGTACTTC	CSVGGKGGSGYEQYF
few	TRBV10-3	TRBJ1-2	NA	TGTGCCATCAGTGAGTCTACCTATGGCTACACCTTC	CAISESTYGYTF
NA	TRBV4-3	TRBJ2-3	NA	TGCGCCAGCAGCCAAGGGCCCACAGATACGCAGTATTTT	CASSQGPTDTQYF
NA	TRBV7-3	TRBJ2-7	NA	TGTGCCAGCAGCTTAGGGGGTCCCGGAGTCCAGCAGTACTTC	CASSLGGPGVQQYF
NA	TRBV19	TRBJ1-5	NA	TGTGCCACCCGACAGGAACGCAATCAGCCCCAGCATTTT	CATRQERNQPQHF
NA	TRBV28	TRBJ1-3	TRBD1	TGTGCCAGCAGCCCGAGGGGGCTAGGAAACACCATATATTTT	CASSPRGLGNTIYF
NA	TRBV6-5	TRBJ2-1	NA	TGTGCCAGTATCCATAGGGGTTTTGGAGGCAATGAGCAGTTCTTC	CASIHRGFGGNEQFF
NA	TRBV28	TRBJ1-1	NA	TGTGCCAGCAGTTGGGGGGGCGCTCCTTCTGAAGCTTTCTTT	CASSWGGAPSEAFF
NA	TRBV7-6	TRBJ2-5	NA	TGTGCCAGCAGCTTAACCCACCAAGAGACCCAGTACTTC	CASSLTHQETQYF
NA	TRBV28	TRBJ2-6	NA	TGTGCCAGCACGGCCAGGGCCTCTGGGGCCAACGTCCTGACTTTC	CASTARASGANVLTF
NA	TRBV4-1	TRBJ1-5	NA	TGCGCCAGCAGCCAAGGCCAGGACTCCAGCAATCAGCCCCAGCATTTT	CASSQGQDSSNQPQHF
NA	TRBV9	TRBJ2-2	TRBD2	TGTGCCAGCAGCGTTGGTCTAGCGGGAGGCACCGGGGAGCTGTTTTTT	CASSVGLAGGTGELFF
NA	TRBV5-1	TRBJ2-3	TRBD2	TGCGCCAGCAGCCCCGTCGGGAGGGCGGAAGATACGCAGTATTTT	CASSPVGRAEDTQYF
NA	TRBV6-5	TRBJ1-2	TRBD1	TGTGCCAGCAGCCGGGACAGCGACTATGGCTACACCTTC	CASSRDSDYGYTF
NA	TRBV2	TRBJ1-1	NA	TGTGCCAGCCAAAAGGGAGGGGGCACTGAAGCTTTCTTT	CASQKGGGTEAFF
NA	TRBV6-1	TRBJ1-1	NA	TGTGCCAGCAGTCTCTCCGGGGGGAACACTGAAGCTTTCTTT	CASSLSGGNTEAFF
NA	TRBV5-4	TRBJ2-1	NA	TGTGCCAGCAGCACCGGCGGGGGCCGCTCCTACAATGAGCAGTTCTTC	CASSTGGGRSYNEQFF
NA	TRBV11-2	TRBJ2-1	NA	TGTGCCAGCGGTTTCTCCTACAATGAGCAGTTCTTC	CASGFSYNEQFF
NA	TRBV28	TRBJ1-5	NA	TGTGCCAGCAGTTTGCCATACAATCAGCCCCAGCATTTT	CASSLPYNQPQHF
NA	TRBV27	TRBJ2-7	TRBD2	TGTGCCAGCAGCCGCACCGGCGGGGGACTTCGTAACGAGCAGTACTTC	CASSRTGGGLRNEQYF
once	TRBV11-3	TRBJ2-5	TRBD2	TGTGCCAGCAGCACAGCGGGAGTAGAAGAGACCCAGTACTTC	CASSTAGVEETQYF
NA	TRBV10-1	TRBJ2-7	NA	TGCGCCAGCAAAGTGCCGGCCGCGGCGCGGGATTCCTACGAGCAGTACTTC	CASKVPAAARDSYEQYF
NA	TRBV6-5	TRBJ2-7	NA	TGTGCCAGCAGTTACTCCTCAGGGGGGGGCTACGAGCAGTACTTC	CASSYSSGGGYEQYF
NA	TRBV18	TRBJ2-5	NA	TGTGCCAGCTCACCACCGGGGCAAGAGACCCAGTACTTC	CASSPPGQETQYF
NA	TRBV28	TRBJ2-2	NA	TGTGCCAGCACCCCACGGGGGCGACCGAACACCGGGGAGCTGTTTTTT	CASTPRGRPNTGELFF
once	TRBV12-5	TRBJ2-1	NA	TGTGCTAGTGGCCCGTTCCGGGGGAGCTCCTACAATGAGCAGTTCTTC	CASGPFRGSSYNEQFF
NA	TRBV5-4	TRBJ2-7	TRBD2	TGTGCCAGCAGCCCCGGACTAGCGGGGGGCTACGAGCAGTACTTC	CASSPGLAGGYEQYF
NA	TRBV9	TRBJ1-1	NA	TGTGCCAGCAGCGCCACGGGAGAGGACACTGAAGCTTTCTTT	CASSATGEDTEAFF
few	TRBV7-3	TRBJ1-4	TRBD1	TGTGCCAGCAGCTTAATACAGGGGGAAAAACTGTTTTTT	CASSLIQGEKLFF
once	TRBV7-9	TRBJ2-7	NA	TGTGCCAGCAGCTTATCCGGGCCTAGCTCCTACGAGCAGTACTTC	CASSLSGPSSYEQYF
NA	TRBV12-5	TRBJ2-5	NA	TGTGCTAGTGGGAGGGACCAAGAGACCCAGTACTTC	CASGRDQETQYF
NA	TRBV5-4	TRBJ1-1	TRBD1	TGTGCCAGCAGCACGCCGGGACAGGGGAACACTGAAGCTTTCTTT	CASSTPGQGNTEAFF
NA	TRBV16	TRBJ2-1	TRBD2	TGTGCCAGCAGCCAAGGGACTAGCGGGAGTATAGGGCAGTTCTTC	CASSQGTSGSIGQFF
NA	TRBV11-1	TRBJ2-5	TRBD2	TGTGCCAGCAGCTTTGGCGGGAGGGCCAGTGAGACCCAGTACTTC	CASSFGGRASETQYF
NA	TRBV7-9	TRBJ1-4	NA	TGTGCCAGCACCGAGTGGGGAGAAGGAGGGGATGAAAAACTGTTTTTT	CASTEWGEGGDEKLFF
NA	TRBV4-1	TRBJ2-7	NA	TGCGCCAGCAGCCAAGAAGAGGGGTTGGCGTTGGGGCAGTACTTC	CASSQEEGLALGQYF
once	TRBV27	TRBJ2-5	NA	TGTGCCAGCAGACTAGTGCTACAAGAGACCCAGTACTTC	CASRLVLQETQYF
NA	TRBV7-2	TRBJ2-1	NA	TGTGCCAGCGCTGGGATTTGGGGCCCAGAGGGGGAGCAGTTCTTC	CASAGIWGPEGEQFF
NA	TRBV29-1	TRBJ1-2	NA	TGCAGCGTTGCAGCGGGGACACCCTATGGCTACACCTTC	CSVAAGTPYGYTF
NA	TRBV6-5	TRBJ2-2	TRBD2	TGTGCCAGCAGTTACGGACTAGCGGCCGGGGAGCTGTTTTTT	CASSYGLAAGELFF
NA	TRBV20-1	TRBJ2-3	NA	TGCAGCGGCAGGGGGGCAGATACGCAGTATTTT	CSGRGADTQYF
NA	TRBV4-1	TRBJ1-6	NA	TGCGCCAGCAGCCAAGTTTGGTCACCCCTCCACTTT	CASSQVWSPLHF